The present TCR beta chain was sequenced within a study of blood T cell repertoires in COVID-19. This table comes from immunoSEQ multiplex PCR, and its TCRdb copy is limited to in-frame clones, with some not included. The profile covers 150,000 to 190,000 clones, with 70% to 90% appearing a single time and 8.3% taken by the ten largest. This sequence originates from a woman between 55 and 75 years old with COVID-19, enrolled during active disease. Sequenced material: peripheral blood.

For the CDR3, the DNA is TGTGCCAGTAGTTTAAGGAGACAGCCCCAGCATTTT. Translation: CASSLRRQPQHF. The J gene is TRBJ1-5, the V gene TRBV19, with D uncertain. This CDR3 comprises 12 residues. V shed 5 bases and J shed 7 bases, with 9 bases lying between them. The germline V gene encodes CDR1 LNHDA and CDR2 SQIVND (reference sequence).